These 21 T cell receptor beta chains share one sample of origin, sequenced in a study. TCRdb itself ran the 5' RACE reads through MiXCR, one entry per CDR3 protein. Of under 65,000 distinct CDR3 sequences listed, 28% are singletons. Material for sequencing was tumor-infiltrating memory CD4+ T cells sorted from the breast tumor. Documented subset: memory CD4+ T cells, CD4+CD45RO+CD25-. These receptors were collected from a female donor with breast cancer.

The rearrangement links TRBV7-9 to TRBJ2-7; 9 bases agree with TRBD1. V dropped 5 bases and J dropped 0; count of bases not matched to a gene: 8. Germline values: CDR1 SEHNR, CDR2 FQNEAQ (reference sequence). The CDR3 is 16 amino acids. CDR3 sequence: CASSPRRTGDSYEQYF. The CDR3 bases are TGTGCCAGCAGCCCCCGCCGGACAGGGGACTCCTACGAGCAGTACTTC.

This clonotype showed up just a few times. The chain couples TRBV20-1 to TRBJ2-1; 9 positions match TRBD2. V lost 5 bases to trimming and J lost 9 bases; unmatched junction nucleotides: 11. The CDR3 is 14 amino acids. Germline V gene lookup returns CDR1 DFQATT and CDR2 SNEGSKA (reference sequence). CDR3 residues: CSASGGRAAGEQFF. The CDR3 coding sequence is TGCAGTGCTTCGGGCGGGAGGGCCGCGGGTGAGCAGTTCTTC.

This rearrangement joins TRBV29-1 to TRBJ2-2, with D uncertain. The length of the CDR3 is 13 residues. Trimming stripped 5 bases from V and 4 bases from J, with 11 bases between. Germline CDR1 reads SQVTM; CDR2 reads ANQGSEA. The DNA of the CDR3 is TGCAGCGTTAGACCGAGTCGCACCGGGGAGCTGTTTTTT. It encodes CSVRPSRTGELFF.

The V call is TRBV29-1, the J call TRBJ1-2; 7 bases map to TRBD1. J lost 6 bases, V lost 6 bases, and 7 bases had no gene match. The CDR3 has 12 amino acids. Looked up from germline, CDR1 is SQVTM and CDR2 is ANQGSEA. The CDR3 DNA sequence: TGCAGCGTCCGTAAGGGGACAGATGGCTACACCTTC. This sequence encodes CSVRKGTDGYTF.

The V call is TRBV29-1, the J call TRBJ1-2; D gene ambiguous. Between the trimmed V and J ends, which lost 6 bases and 5 bases, there was a span of 22 bases. This CDR3 region has 15 residues. Germline CDR1 reads SQVTM; CDR2 reads ANQGSEA. The CDR3: CSVQTDLFRRYGYTF. CDR3 nucleotide sequence: TGCAGCGTCCAAACCGACCTGTTCCGGAGGTATGGCTACACCTTC.

This sequence joins TRBV5-1 and TRBJ1-1; 10 nucleotides match TRBD1. The germline V gene has CDR1 SGHRS and CDR2 YFSETQ. Losses at the gene ends were 4 bases for V and 1 base for J; bases not matched to a gene: 4. The CDR3 totals 15 residues. The CDR3 sequence is CASSGRDRGNTEAFF. The CDR3 DNA reads as TGCGCCAGCAGCGGCCGGGACAGGGGGAACACTGAAGCTTTCTTT. The full variable domain, its missing parts supplied by reference TRBV5-1 and TRBJ1-1, is KAGVTQTPRYLIKTRGQQVTLSCSPISGHRSVSWYQQTPGQGLQFLFEYFSETQRNKGNFPGRFSGRQFSNSRSEMNVSTLELGDSALYLCASSGRDRGNTEAFFGQGTRLTVV.

This clonotype occurred many times. This chain uses TRBV5-4 with TRBJ2-7; D not certain. V was trimmed by 2 bases and J by 6 bases, leaving 9 bases between them. CDR3 length equals 12 residues. Germline V gene lookup returns CDR1 SGHNT and CDR2 YYREEE (reference sequence). The CDR3 nucleotides are TGTGCCAGCAGCTTTGACGAGCGCGAGCAGTACTTC. Translated: CASSFDEREQYF.

The DNA of the CDR3 is TGTGCCAGCTCACCGGGCGGGGTTCGCTCCTACGAGCAGTACTTC. Amino acid sequence: CASSPGGVRSYEQYF. V and J are TRBV18 and TRBJ2-7, with a tentative D call TRBD2 (6 bases). The CDR3 loop spans 15 amino acids. The germline V gene has CDR1 KGHSH and CDR2 LQKENI. The V gene lost 3 bases and the J gene lost 0 bases, with 12 bases spanning the gap.

J is TRBJ2-1 and V is TRBV28, with 11 bases matching TRBD1. Germline V CDR1 and CDR2: MDHEN, SYDVKM. The trim removed 8 bases at V and 6 bases at J, leaving 6 bases unmatched. The CDR3 runs 14 residues. CDR3 nucleotide sequence: TGTGCCAGCGGGTCCGGGACAGGGGGCAATGAGCAGTTCTTC. Translating gives CASGSGTGGNEQFF.

This clonotype came up a few times. The chain employs TRBV4-2 and TRBJ2-3; D remains unclear. V lost 4 bases to trimming and J lost 0 bases, with 11 bases between them. The CDR3 extends over 15 amino acids. Germline assignment: CDR1 LGHNA and CDR2 YNFKEQ. The CDR3 region has the DNA TGTGCCAGCAGCCCTAGGGATAGTAGCACAGATACGCAGTATTTT. It specifies CASSPRDSSTDTQYF.

This clonotype was found many times. The rearrangement links TRBV5-5 to TRBJ1-5; D gene unclear. The CDR3 extends over 15 amino acids. Germline V gives CDR1 SGHKS, CDR2 YYEKEE (reference sequence). V was shortened by 1 base and J by 0 bases, with 8 bases between the two germline ends. CDR3 sequence reads: CASSLIGHSNQPQHF. CDR3 in DNA: TGTGCCAGCAGCTTGATAGGGCATAGCAATCAGCCCCAGCATTTT.

The V gene is TRBV29-1, the J gene TRBJ2-3, with 11 bases that match TRBD2. CDR1 is SQVTM and CDR2 is ANQGSEA in the germline V gene. The CDR3 has 15 amino acids. The J segment lost 2 bases and the V segment lost 4 bases, leaving 5 bases of the junction unmatched. CDR3 residues: CSVGTSGGYTDTQYF. The CDR3 DNA is TGCAGCGTTGGAACTAGCGGGGGTTACACAGATACGCAGTATTTT.

For the CDR3, the DNA is TGCGCCAGCAGCTTAATAGCGGGAGTCACCGGGGAGCTGTTTTTT. Protein sequence: CASSLIAGVTGELFF. The J gene is TRBJ2-2, the V gene TRBV5-1; 9 nucleotides match TRBD2. V shed 2 bases and J 4 bases; nucleotides not matched to a gene: 3. The CDR3 is 15 residues long. Per germline, CDR1 SGHRS and CDR2 YFSETQ.

This clonotype was counted many times. The chain uses TRBV5-1 and TRBJ2-5; the D is unclear. The CDR3 has 14 amino acids. Per the germline V gene, CDR1 is SGHRS and CDR2 is YFSETQ. Trimming took 1 base from V and 1 from J, leaving 8 bases between them. The CDR3 reads CASSLRALQETQYF. The DNA for the CDR3 is TGCGCCAGCAGCTTGAGAGCTCTCCAAGAGACCCAGTACTTC.

This clonotype came up a few times. V usage is TRBV6-5 and J usage is TRBJ1-6; D is unresolved. The germline V gene encodes CDR1 MNHEY and CDR2 SVGAGI. The CDR3 loop spans 15 amino acids. Trimming cost V 5 bases and J 5 bases, with 13 bases left between them. The CDR3 loop is CASSPIDIHNSPLHF. The CDR3, as DNA: TGTGCCAGCAGTCCCATCGACATCCATAATTCACCCCTCCACTTT.

This clonotype turned up a few times. The rearrangement uses TRBV3-1 and TRBJ2-7; the D gene is possibly TRBD2 (6 bases). CDR3 length: 16 amino acids. The germline V gene encodes CDR1 LGHDT and CDR2 YNNKEL (reference sequence). Deletions cut 1 base from V and 1 base from J, with 14 bases between. The CDR3 bases are TGTGCCAGCAGCCAAGGAACCCTAGCGTTGTCCTACGAGCAGTACTTC. It translates to CASSQGTLALSYEQYF.

The CDR3 spells CASSLLQGYEQYF. For the CDR3, the DNA is TGCGCCAGCAGCTTGCTCCAGGGCTACGAGCAGTACTTC. The gene calls are TRBV5-1 and TRBJ2-7; D perhaps matches TRBD1 (5 bases). The CDR3 has 13 amino acids. Trimming shortened V by 1 base and J by 3 bases, and 8 bases separated the two germline ends. Germline-derived CDR1 and CDR2 are SGHRS and YFSETQ.

The chain is built from TRBV7-2 and TRBJ2-3; D remains unclear. CDR1 SGHTA and CDR2 FQGNSA come from the germline V gene. The V end was cut by 4 bases, the J end by 6 bases, with 17 bases between. This CDR3 contains 15 residues. The DNA of the CDR3 is TGTGCCAGCAGCTCCCAGGCCCGTATTTTCGATACGCAGTATTTT. Translated, it gives CASSSQARIFDTQYF.

A few counts support this clonotype. The gene calls are TRBV6-5 and TRBJ1-6; 8 bases fit TRBD1. Trimming took 0 bases from V and 7 from J; bases not matched to a gene: 2. The CDR3 is 15 amino acids. Per germline, CDR1 MNHEY and CDR2 SVGAGI. The CDR3: CASSYSQGANSPLHF. The DNA of the CDR3 is TGTGCCAGCAGTTACTCCCAGGGGGCAAATTCACCCCTCCACTTT.

The chain links TRBV6-1 to TRBJ2-1, with TRBD2 matching over 8 bases. This CDR3 comprises 20 residues. The germline V gene encodes CDR1 MNHNS and CDR2 SASEGT. The V gene end was trimmed by 8 bases and the J gene end by 0 bases; junction bases not matched to a gene: 21. CDR3 sequence: CASRGQSGRPSGRSYNEQFF. The CDR3 nucleotides are TGTGCCAGCCGTGGGCAGTCGGGCCGTCCTAGCGGGCGCTCCTACAATGAGCAGTTCTTC.

This clonotype is medium-sized (0.01 to 0.1%) by share. The genes are TRBV7-6 and TRBJ2-3, with D unclear. The V gene lost 5 bases and the J gene lost 4 bases, with 7 bases spanning the gap. The V gene's germline CDR1 is SGHVS and CDR2 FNYEAQ. The CDR3 loop spans 12 amino acids. As DNA, the CDR3 is TGTGCCAGCAGCGCCACCCCAGATACGCAGTATTTT. As protein: CASSATPDTQYF.